What follows are 30 T cell receptor beta chains derived from one specimen sequenced in a study of blood T cell repertoires in COVID-19. The protocol was immunoSEQ multiplex PCR, while the TCRdb copy is restricted to in-frame clones and leaves out a portion. This repertoire shows over 75,000 clones, roughly 78% found once; its top ten account for 1.2%. Sample: peripheral blood. These receptors originate from a woman aged 80 or over with acute or convalescent COVID-19.

This chain uses TRBV27 with TRBJ2-3, with 12 bases fitting TRBD2. V was pared by 6 bases and J by 2 bases, with 12 bases of the junction left unmatched. The CDR3 runs to 18 residues. Germline V gene sequence: CDR1 MNHEY, CDR2 SMNVEV (reference sequence). The CDR3 here is CASRLTSGRPPFTDTQYF. The CDR3 region has the DNA TGTGCCAGCAGATTAACTAGCGGGAGGCCTCCCTTCACAGATACGCAGTATTTT.

The chain joins TRBV7-2 to TRBJ2-3; the D gene is possibly TRBD2 (6 bases). The ends were cut back, 5 bases at V and 1 base at J, with 10 bases in the middle. This CDR3 contains 14 residues. From germline, CDR1 is SGHTA and CDR2 FQGNSA. The chain's CDR3 is CASSHGGRTDTQYF. CDR3 coding DNA: TGTGCCAGCAGCCACGGGGGTCGCACAGATACGCAGTATTTT.

The chain recombines TRBV19 with TRBJ1-2; unclear D gene. The CDR3 is 14 amino acids. V was shortened by 5 bases and J by 4 bases, with 14 bases between the two germline ends. In germline, CDR1 is LNHDA, CDR2 SQIVND (reference sequence). The CDR3 loop is CASSPSHRGYGYTF. The DNA for the CDR3 is TGTGCCAGTAGTCCCTCCCACCGGGGCTATGGCTACACCTTC.

The chain combines TRBV2 with TRBJ2-7; D is undetermined. Trimming left V 5 bases short and J 7 bases short, with 12 bases between. CDR1 is SNHLY, CDR2 FYNNEI, per germline. The CDR3 extends over 12 amino acids. In DNA, the CDR3 is TGTGCCAGCAGTCTGCGAACGGAGGAGCAGTACTTC. The encoded protein is CASSLRTEEQYF.

The rearrangement uses TRBV5-8 and TRBJ2-5, with TRBD1 matching 11 bases. CDR1 and CDR2 from the germline V gene are SGHTS and YDEGEE. The CDR3 length is 16 residues. Losses at the gene ends were 6 bases for V and 1 base for J; bases not matched to a gene: 8. CDR3 coding DNA: TGTGCCAGCACCCACGGACAGGGGGCGCCCCAAGAGACCCAGTACTTC. Protein: CASTHGQGAPQETQYF.

This chain joins TRBV19 and TRBJ1-2; D is uncertain. CDR1 is LNHDA and CDR2 is SQIVND in the germline V gene (reference sequence). Trimming took off 5 bases at V and 2 bases at J, with 9 bases between the two ends. CDR3 size: 13 residues. The CDR3 loop is CASSLDSNYGYTF. The CDR3 region has the DNA TGTGCCAGTAGTTTGGACTCAAACTATGGCTACACCTTC.

The CDR3 bases are TGCGCCAGCAGCTGGGGGGCAGCGGGGGCCCAAGAGCAGTTCTTC. This encodes CASSWGAAGAQEQFF. The genes are TRBV5-1 and TRBJ2-1, with 8 positions matching TRBD2. The germline CDR1 and CDR2 sequences are SGHRS and YFSETQ. V lost 3 bases to trimming and J lost 10 bases; unmatched junction nucleotides: 12. The CDR3 is 15 amino acids.

The chain uses TRBV3-1 (or the pseudogene TRBV3-2) and TRBJ2-1; unclear D gene. Trimming stripped 0 bases from V and 1 base from J, with 16 bases between. The CDR3 runs to 18 residues. Germline CDR1 LGHDT, CDR2 YNNKEL (reference sequence). In nucleotides, the CDR3 is TGTGCCAGCAGCCAAGAGCGCTCTGGAGAAGGATCCTACAATGAGCAGTTCTTC. Its translation is CASSQERSGEGSYNEQFF.

The chain couples TRBV12-3 or TRBV12-4 to TRBJ1-2; no reliable D call. The CDR3 loop spans 13 amino acids. V was pared by 2 bases and J by 4 bases, with 8 bases between. CDR3 nucleotides: TGTGCCAGCAGTTTAACAGTTCGCTATGGCTACACCTTC. Translating gives CASSLTVRYGYTF.

The DNA of the CDR3 is TGTGCCAGCAGTCGGGACAGCTATGGCTACACCTTC. Residues: CASSRDSYGYTF. The V and J genes are TRBV2 and TRBJ1-2; TRBD1 matches 7 bases. This CDR3 spans 12 amino acids. Germline CDR1 SNHLY, CDR2 FYNNEI. Trimming removed 5 bases from V and 4 bases from J; junction bases left unmatched: 1.

Only one count was recorded for this clone. The rearrangement links TRBV2 to TRBJ1-2, with unresolved D. This CDR3 spans 13 amino acids. The germline V gene has CDR1 SNHLY and CDR2 FYNNEI. V lost 3 bases, J lost 7 bases, and 12 bases lay in between. Here the CDR3 reads CASSDTGFGGYTF. In DNA form, the CDR3 reads TGTGCCAGCAGTGATACGGGTTTCGGTGGCTACACCTTC.

This sequence joins TRBV6-1 and TRBJ1-1; tentative D call: TRBD1 (5 bases). The CDR3 has 15 amino acids. V lost 3 bases, J lost 6 bases, and 17 bases lay in between. CDR1 is MNHNS and CDR2 is SASEGT in the germline V gene. The CDR3 DNA reads TGTGCCAGCAGTGAGGCGGCCATACCGGGGGCTGAAGCTTTCTTT. Translating gives CASSEAAIPGAEAFF.

The V and J genes are TRBV7-9 and TRBJ1-6, with TRBD1 matching 12 bases. The V segment lost 7 bases and the J segment 10 bases; nucleotides outside the gene matches: 11. The CDR3 contains 16 residues. Germline assignment: CDR1 SEHNR and CDR2 FQNEAQ (reference sequence). The CDR3 is CASTPWGQGAGSPLHF. DNA for the CDR3: TGTGCCAGCACACCATGGGGACAGGGGGCAGGATCACCCCTCCACTTT.

The rearrangement links TRBV3-1 (or the pseudogene TRBV3-2) to TRBJ1-3; D unclear. CDR3 size: 15 residues. The germline V and J ends were trimmed by 1 base and 2 bases, with 9 bases remaining between them. CDR1 and CDR2 from the germline V gene are LGHDT and YNNKEL (reference sequence). In DNA, the CDR3 is TGTGCCAGCAGCCAAGGGGCATTCACTGGAAACACCATATATTTT. Its protein product is CASSQGAFTGNTIYF.

This clone was picked up one time. V and J are TRBV9 and TRBJ2-5, with D perhaps TRBD2 (5 bases). The V end was cut by 2 bases, the J end by 5 bases, with 16 bases between. Germline V CDR1 and CDR2: SGDLS, YYNGEE. The CDR3 is 15 residues long. This chain's CDR3 is CASSVRDHKMETQYF. DNA for the CDR3: TGTGCCAGCAGCGTCCGGGATCATAAGATGGAGACCCAGTACTTC.

The chain links TRBV19 to TRBJ1-5; TRBD1 matches at 8 bases. The CDR3 totals 14 residues. In germline, CDR1 is LNHDA, CDR2 SQIVND (reference sequence). Trimming took 6 bases from V and 7 from J; bases not matched to a gene: 8. The CDR3 DNA is TGTGCCAGTAGACTGGGACAGGCCGGACAGCCCCAGCATTTT. It yields the protein CASRLGQAGQPQHF. The full variable domain, rest sourced from reference TRBV19 and TRBJ1-5, is DGGITQSPKYLFRKEGQNVTLSCEQNLNHDAMYWYRQDPGQGLRLIYYSQIVNDFQKGDIAEGYSVSREKKESFPLTVTSAQKNPTAFYLCASRLGQAGQPQHFGDGTRLSIL.

The CDR3: CASSTGMRDQPQHF. The CDR3, as DNA: TGTGCCAGTAGTACAGGGATGCGTGATCAGCCCCAGCATTTT. This chain joins TRBV19 and TRBJ1-5, with D perhaps matching TRBD1 (5 bases). This CDR3 region has 14 residues. Trimming took off 4 bases at V and 5 bases at J, with 12 bases between the two ends. Germline-derived CDR1 and CDR2 are LNHDA and SQIVND (reference sequence).

The chain employs TRBV5-8 and TRBJ2-2; 7 positions agree with TRBD1. CDR1 and CDR2 (germline): SGHTS, YDEGEE. V dropped 0 bases and J dropped 4; count of bases not matched to a gene: 9. The CDR3 sequence is 17 residues long. This chain's CDR3 is CASSLELGGEGTGELFF. CDR3 nucleotides: TGTGCCAGCAGCTTGGAATTAGGGGGCGAGGGCACCGGGGAGCTGTTTTTT.

This clone has just a few counts. The chain uses TRBV6-5 and TRBJ1-1, with TRBD1 matching over 7 bases. The length of the CDR3 is 14 residues. J gave up 4 bases and V 6 bases, and 8 bases lay outside the gene matches. From germline, CDR1 is MNHEY and CDR2 SVGAGI. DNA of the CDR3: TGTGCCAGCAGCCCCCGCAGGGGGACCACTGAAGCTTTCTTT. This gives the protein CASSPRRGTTEAFF.

V and J are TRBV28 and TRBJ2-1, with TRBD2 as a possible D gene (6 bases). The CDR3 is 13 residues long. V was shortened by 6 bases and J by 4 bases, with 10 bases between the two germline ends. Germline CDR1 is MDHEN and CDR2 is SYDVKM. In DNA, the CDR3 is TGTGCCAGCAGAACTAGCAGTTACAATGAGCAGTTCTTC. Amino acids: CASRTSSYNEQFF.

The V call is TRBV7-2, the J call TRBJ2-1, with TRBD2 identical over 9 bases. Germline V CDR1 and CDR2: SGHTA, FQGNSA. CDR3 length equals 15 residues. Germline trimming cut 5 bases from V and 8 bases from J; bases unmatched to any gene: 10. The CDR3 nucleotides read TGTGCCAGCAGCATTAGCGGGAGTCGGTCCGATGAGCAGTTCTTC. Its protein product is CASSISGSRSDEQFF.

The chain uses TRBV24-1 and TRBJ1-2; D is unclear. This CDR3 is 15 amino acids long. Trimming shortened V by 2 bases and J by 4 bases, and 13 bases separated the two germline ends. Germline-derived CDR1 and CDR2 are KGHDR and SFDVKD. Written as DNA, the CDR3 is TGTGCCACCAGTGATTCAGGCAGTTTTATCTATGGCTACACCTTC. It codes for CATSDSGSFIYGYTF.

This clone turned up a few times. V usage is TRBV5-6 and J usage is TRBJ1-3, with D maybe TRBD1 (6 bases). Looked up from germline, CDR1 is SGHDT and CDR2 is YYEEEE. The CDR3 consists of 15 residues. V was trimmed by 0 bases and J by 7 bases, leaving 14 bases between them. CDR3 sequence (DNA): TGTGCCAGCAGCTTGGCCGGGGCAGGGGAGAACACCATATATTTT. Its protein is CASSLAGAGENTIYF. The complete variable domain, with remaining parts taken from reference TRBV5-6 and TRBJ1-3, reads DAGVTQSPTHLIKTRGQQVTLRCSPKSGHDTVSWYQQALGQGPQFIFQYYEEEERQRGNFPDRFSGHQFPNYSSELNVNALLLGDSALYLCASSLAGAGENTIYFGEGSWLTVV.

The CDR3 reads CASSLALGELFF. The CDR3 nucleotides read TGTGCCAGCAGCCTGGCTCTCGGGGAGCTGTTTTTT. V gene TRBV27 combines with J gene TRBJ2-2; D is undetermined. Germline V CDR1 and CDR2: MNHEY, SMNVEV (reference sequence). V dropped 6 bases and J dropped 7 bases, with 9 bases sitting between them. This CDR3 comprises 12 residues.

J is TRBJ1-6 and V is TRBV6-5, with unresolved D. V was trimmed by 0 bases and J by 7 bases, leaving 13 bases between them. The CDR3 runs 16 residues. Germline loops: CDR1 MNHEY, CDR2 SVGAGI. This CDR3 is CASSYSSGSHNSPLHF. The CDR3, as DNA: TGTGCCAGCAGTTACTCGAGCGGCAGCCACAATTCACCCCTCCACTTT.

This chain uses TRBV18 with TRBJ2-7; possibly TRBD2 for D (6 bases). V lost 3 bases and J 2 bases, leaving 14 bases between the germline ends. This CDR3 comprises 15 residues. The germline CDR1 and CDR2 sequences are KGHSH and LQKENI. Here the CDR3 DNA reads TGTGCCAGCTCACCCGGACTTACGGGGGCCTACGAGCAGTACTTC. Encoded protein: CASSPGLTGAYEQYF.

The V gene is TRBV10-2, the J gene TRBJ1-1, with no clear D. Germline V gene data show CDR1 as WSHSY and CDR2 as SAAADI. The V end was cut by 7 bases, the J end by 0 bases, with 12 bases between. This CDR3 has 14 residues. This CDR3 is CASKKSIMNTEAFF. The DNA for the CDR3 is TGCGCCAGCAAAAAGAGCATCATGAACACTGAAGCTTTCTTT.

J is TRBJ2-1 and V is TRBV3-1 (or the pseudogene TRBV3-2); 10 bases map to TRBD1. V trimming: 8 bases; J trimming: 7 bases; junction bases outside the gene matches: 8. Germline CDR1 LGHDT, CDR2 YNNKEL (reference sequence). The CDR3 runs to 14 residues. CDR3 in amino acids: CASARDRGFNEQFF. The CDR3 nucleotides are TGTGCCAGCGCCAGGGACAGGGGTTTTAATGAGCAGTTCTTC.

The J gene is TRBJ1-1, the V gene TRBV6-6; D perhaps matches TRBD1 (6 bases). Germline V gene lookup returns CDR1 MNHNY and CDR2 SVGAGI (reference sequence). Trimming stripped 6 bases from V and 7 bases from J, with 9 bases between. This CDR3 is 11 amino acids long. The CDR3 DNA follows: TGTGCCAGCAGAGAGGACAGTGAAGCTTTCTTT. It codes for CASREDSEAFF.

The chain combines TRBV7-2 with TRBJ1-5; 12 positions agree with TRBD1. Trimming cost V 1 base and J 1 base; bases outside gene matches: 5. Per germline, CDR1 SGHTA and CDR2 FQGNSA. The CDR3 covers 18 residues. CDR3 sequence (DNA): TGTGCCAGCAGCTTAGAGGGACAGGGGGCGGGAAGCAATCAGCCCCAGCATTTT. It codes for CASSLEGQGAGSNQPQHF.